Presented here are 23 T cell receptor beta chains from one specimen sequenced in a study of T cells in localized non-small cell lung cancer. Assay used: immunoSEQ multiplex PCR; TCRdb lists only in-frame clones, some missing. The sample contains roughly 1,400 clones, 26% of which appear only once. The material sequenced was lung tumor tissue, taken before any cancer treatment. The receptors originated from a woman aged 35 to 75 with stage II lung adenocarcinoma.

This clone ranks as medium-sized. This chain joins TRBV6-8 and TRBJ2-1, with 10 nucleotides matching TRBD2. V was clipped by 5 bases and J by 10 bases; unmatched bases: 14. CDR3 length: 16 amino acids. Germline CDR1 is MNHGY and CDR2 is SAAAGT. CDR3 residues: CASSAPGSGRALEQFF. DNA for the CDR3: TGTGCCAGCAGTGCCCCAGGGAGCGGGAGGGCTCTCGAGCAGTTCTTC.

This clone appeared a few times. The rearrangement links TRBV6-8 to TRBJ1-6; no definite D call. The CDR3 runs to 13 residues. The V and J ends lost 4 bases and 7 bases respectively, with 8 bases between them. The germline V gene has CDR1 MNHGY and CDR2 SAAAGT. CDR3 in DNA: TGTGCCAGCAGTTCTCGTCCGAATTCACCCCTCCACTTT. Translating it yields CASSSRPNSPLHF.

In this sample, this clone is medium-sized. The genes are TRBV11-3 and TRBJ2-5; TRBD2 aligns across 12 bases. This CDR3 contains 16 residues. V shed 4 bases, J shed 7 bases, and the junction held 10 bases outside the gene matches. Germline V gene sequence: CDR1 SGHNT, CDR2 YENEEA. CDR3 bases: TGTGCCAGCAGCTCCTGGACTAGCGGGAACTGGGGGACCCAGTACTTC. Translated: CASSSWTSGNWGTQYF.

The CDR3 loop reads CASIGGPFEAFF. The DNA of the CDR3 is TGTGCCAGCATCGGAGGGCCCTTTGAAGCTTTCTTT. The J gene is TRBJ1-1, the V gene TRBV28, with no clear D. V lost 7 bases and J 7 bases, leaving 13 bases between the germline ends. CDR3 length: 12 residues. CDR1 is MDHEN, CDR2 SYDVKM, per germline. Together with reference TRBV28 and TRBJ1-1, the CDR3 gives the full variable domain: DVKVTQSSRYLVKRTGEKVFLECVQDMDHENMFWYRQDPGLGLRLIYFSYDVKMKEKGDIPEGYSVSREKKERFSLILESASTNQTSMYLCASIGGPFEAFFGQGTRLTVV.

The chain combines TRBV11-3 with TRBJ2-1, with 9 bases identical to TRBD2. The germline CDR1 and CDR2 sequences are SGHNT and YENEEA. CDR3 size: 16 residues. Trimming at V came to 5 bases and at J to 6 bases, leaving 11 bases not matched to a gene. CDR3 DNA sequence: TGTGCCAGCAGCCCCCCTCCTAGCGGGGTACGCAATGAGCAGTTCTTC. This translates into CASSPPPSGVRNEQFF.

The V and J genes are TRBV28 and TRBJ1-2, with TRBD1 matching over 8 bases. This CDR3 spans 16 amino acids. Trimming took 5 bases from V and 8 from J; bases not matched to a gene: 16. Germline assignment: CDR1 MDHEN and CDR2 SYDVKM. CDR3 sequence (DNA): TGTGCCAGCAGTCCGAATCGGCCAGGGGGCGATTGGGGCTACACCTTC. Encoded protein: CASSPNRPGGDWGYTF.

The CDR3 DNA follows: TGTGCCAGCAGTTACGGGGGGACAGACACTTCACCCCTCCACTTT. Amino acids: CASSYGGTDTSPLHF. V and J are TRBV6-8 and TRBJ1-6; 7 nucleotides line up with TRBD1. The CDR3 sequence is 15 residues long. Germline values: CDR1 MNHGY, CDR2 SAAAGT. V trimming: 2 bases; J trimming: 9 bases; junction bases outside the gene matches: 7.

This clone was seen a few times. Other DNA sequences in the same sample also yield this CDR3. The V call is TRBV15, the J call TRBJ1-1; D may be TRBD1 (5 bases). Germline V gives CDR1 LNHNV, CDR2 YYDKDF (reference sequence). Trimming removed 6 bases from V and 1 base from J, with 15 bases in between. This CDR3 has 15 amino acids. CDR3 residues: CATSGPGQENTEAFF. CDR3 in DNA: TGTGCCACCAGTGGACCGGGGCAGGAGAACACTGAAGCTTTCTTT.

The genes are TRBV23-1 and TRBJ1-1; the D is unclear. TRBV23-1 is labeled an ORF, and its function is uncertain. Trimming removed 6 bases at V and 1 base at J, with 9 bases between. The CDR3 covers 13 residues. This CDR3 reads CASSQDGNTEAFF. CDR3 bases: TGCGCCAGCAGCCAAGATGGGAACACTGAAGCTTTCTTT.

The rearrangement uses TRBV6-8 and TRBJ1-2, with D possibly matching TRBD1 (6 bases). The V gene's germline CDR1 is MNHGY and CDR2 SAAAGT. V lost 4 bases and J lost 4, with 10 bases in between. CDR3 length: 13 amino acids. In DNA, the CDR3 is TGTGCCAGCAGTTTGACAGGAGTCTATGGCTACACCTTC. Its translation: CASSLTGVYGYTF.

V is TRBV30 and J is TRBJ2-7, with a tentative D call TRBD2 (6 bases). V lost 0 bases to trimming and J lost 2 bases, with 8 bases between them. The CDR3 covers 13 residues. CDR1 is GTSNPN and CDR2 is SVGIG in the germline V gene (reference sequence). The CDR3 loop is CAWSVGGAYEQYF. The CDR3 nucleotides read TGTGCCTGGAGTGTGGGGGGAGCCTACGAGCAGTACTTC.

This chain links TRBV11-3 with TRBJ2-5; 7 nucleotides line up with TRBD1. CDR3 length: 14 residues. The trim removed 4 bases at V and 4 bases at J, leaving 6 bases unmatched. Per germline, CDR1 SGHNT and CDR2 YENEEA. CDR3 DNA sequence: TGTGCCAGCAGCTCGACAGGGTCCACAGAGACCCAGTACTTC. This translates into CASSSTGSTETQYF.

This clone was detected only once. This chain uses TRBV19 with TRBJ2-3, with D possibly TRBD2 on 6 matching bases. The V end lost 1 base, the J end lost 5 bases, and 13 bases lay between the germline ends. This CDR3 comprises 15 residues. Germline CDR1 and CDR2: LNHDA and SQIVND (reference sequence). Here the CDR3 reads CASSIGNRREDTQYF. CDR3 bases: TGTGCCAGTAGTATAGGTAACAGGCGGGAAGATACGCAGTATTTT.

The CDR3 DNA sequence: TGTGCCAGCAGCGTAGGTGGGACTAGCGGAAACAATGAGCAGTTCTTC. Translating gives CASSVGGTSGNNEQFF. The genes are TRBV9 and TRBJ2-1, with 11 bases aligning to TRBD2. The germline gives CDR1 SGDLS, CDR2 YYNGEE. The CDR3 contains 16 residues. The V segment lost 0 bases and the J segment 5 bases; nucleotides outside the gene matches: 4.

V gene TRBV29-1 combines with J gene TRBJ2-3, with TRBD1 matching 7 bases. The CDR3 has 14 amino acids. In germline, CDR1 is SQVTM, CDR2 ANQGSEA. Trimming at V came to 1 base and at J to 2 bases, leaving 3 bases not matched to a gene. CDR3: CSVEGQGITDTQYF. CDR3 coding DNA: TGCAGCGTTGAAGGACAGGGTATCACAGATACGCAGTATTTT.

This clone was seen more than once but under ten times. CDR3 region: CASRPPGSREKADTQYF. CDR3 sequence (DNA): TGTGCCAGCCGACCTCCTGGGTCGCGGGAGAAAGCAGATACGCAGTATTTT. This chain joins TRBV18 and TRBJ2-3, with 7 bases identical to TRBD2. V shed 8 bases, J shed 4 bases, and the junction held 18 bases outside the gene matches. CDR3 length equals 17 residues. Per germline, CDR1 KGHSH and CDR2 LQKENI.

The chain carries TRBV28 and TRBJ1-5; D possibly corresponds to TRBD1 (6 bases). Trimming stripped 3 bases from V and 7 bases from J, with 13 bases between. Germline CDR1 and CDR2: MDHEN and SYDVKM. The CDR3 extends over 14 amino acids. CDR3 nucleotides: TGTGCCAGCAGTTTTAGGGGGGCCGGACAGCCCCAGCATTTT. Translation gives CASSFRGAGQPQHF. Full variable domain (rest looked up from reference TRBV28 and TRBJ1-5): DVKVTQSSRYLVKRTGEKVFLECVQDMDHENMFWYRQDPGLGLRLIYFSYDVKMKEKGDIPEGYSVSREKKERFSLILESASTNQTSMYLCASSFRGAGQPQHFGDGTRLSIL.

This chain uses TRBV28 with TRBJ1-5; the D gene is possibly TRBD1 (6 bases). Trimming stripped 8 bases from V and 3 bases from J, with 17 bases between. Germline CDR1 reads MDHEN; CDR2 reads SYDVKM. This CDR3 contains 15 residues. The CDR3 DNA follows: TGTGCCAGCCATTCAGGGGTTTTTAACAATCAGCCCCAGCATTTT. Translated: CASHSGVFNNQPQHF.

In DNA, the CDR3 is TGTGCCACCAGCAGAGGCCGGCCGGGGGAATATACAGCAACTAATGAAAAACTGTTTTTT. Residues: CATSRGRPGEYTATNEKLFF. V and J are TRBV15 and TRBJ1-4; TRBD1 is a possible D gene (5 bases). The germline CDR1 and CDR2 sequences are LNHNV and YYDKDF (reference sequence). CDR3 length: 20 amino acids. Trimming cost V 1 base and J 0 bases, with 21 bases left between them.

CDR3 in DNA: TGTGCCAGTAGTACCCATAGCAATCAGCCCCAGCATTTT. Encoded protein: CASSTHSNQPQHF. V usage is TRBV19 and J usage is TRBJ1-5; D uncertain. Trimming pared 4 bases from V and 0 bases from J, leaving 4 bases between. The CDR3 covers 13 residues. Looked up from germline, CDR1 is LNHDA and CDR2 is SQIVND (reference sequence).

This clone was counted a few times. This chain links TRBV25-1 with TRBJ2-1; 11 bases map to TRBD2. V lost 3 bases and J lost 5; bases outside the gene matches: 6. CDR1 and CDR2 (germline): MGHDK, SYGVNS. This CDR3 spans 16 amino acids. In nucleotides, the CDR3 is TGTGCCAGCAGTGAGGGCCTAGCGGGAGGAAACAATGAGCAGTTCTTC. Translating it yields CASSEGLAGGNNEQFF.

This chain uses TRBV9 with TRBJ1-3; no clear D. In germline, CDR1 is SGDLS, CDR2 YYNGEE. Trimming left V 2 bases short and J 0 bases short, with 12 bases between. The CDR3 sequence is 16 residues long. In DNA form, the CDR3 reads TGTGCCAGCAGCGTTCTGGGAGGGCTCTCTGGAAACACCATATATTTT. As protein: CASSVLGGLSGNTIYF. The full variable domain, its missing parts supplied by reference TRBV9 and TRBJ1-3, is DSGVTQTPKHLITATGQRVTLRCSPRSGDLSVYWYQQSLDQGLQFLIQYYNGEERAKGNILERFSAQQFPDLHSELNLSSLELGDSALYFCASSVLGGLSGNTIYFGEGSWLTVV.

This clone was detected only a few times. The genes are TRBV7-2 and TRBJ2-1; D unresolved. Trimming removed 4 bases from V and 7 bases from J, with 11 bases in between. This CDR3 is 13 amino acids long. From germline, CDR1 is SGHTA and CDR2 FQGNSA. The CDR3 spells CASSSPLGNEQFF. DNA of the CDR3: TGTGCCAGCAGCTCCCCTTTGGGGAATGAGCAGTTCTTC.